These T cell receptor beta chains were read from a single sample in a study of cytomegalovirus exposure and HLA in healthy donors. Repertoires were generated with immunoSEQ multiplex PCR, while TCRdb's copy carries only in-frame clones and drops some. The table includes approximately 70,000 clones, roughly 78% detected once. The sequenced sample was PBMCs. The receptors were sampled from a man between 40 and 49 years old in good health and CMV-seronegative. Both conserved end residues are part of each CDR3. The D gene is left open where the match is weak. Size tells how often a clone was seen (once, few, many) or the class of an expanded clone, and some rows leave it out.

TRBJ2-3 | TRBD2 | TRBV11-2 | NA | CASSLGASGSTDTQYF | TGTGCCAGCAGCTTAGGGGCTAGCGGGAGCACAGATACGCAGTATTTT
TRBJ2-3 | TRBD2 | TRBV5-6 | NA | CASSLGLAGVPDTQYF | TGTGCCAGCAGCTTGGGGCTAGCGGGAGTACCAGATACGCAGTATTTT
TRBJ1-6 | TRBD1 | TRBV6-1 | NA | CASSNRGGSPLHF | TGTGCCAGCAGCAACAGGGGGGGATCACCCCTCCACTTT
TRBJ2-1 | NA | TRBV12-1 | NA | CASSFEGTSGWSSYNEQFF | TGTGCCAGCAGCTTTGAAGGGACTAGCGGGTGGAGCTCCTACAATGAGCAGTTCTTC
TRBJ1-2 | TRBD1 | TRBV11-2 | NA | CASSSQATRDSLNYGYTF | TGTGCCAGCAGCTCCCAGGCAACCCGGGACAGTCTAAACTATGGCTACACCTTC
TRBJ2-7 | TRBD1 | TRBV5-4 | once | CASTRDRAGYEQYF | TGTGCCAGCACCCGCGACAGGGCCGGCTACGAGCAGTACTTC
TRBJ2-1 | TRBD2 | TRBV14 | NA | CASSRLAGIYNEQFF | TGTGCCAGCAGTCGACTAGCGGGGATCTACAATGAGCAGTTCTTC
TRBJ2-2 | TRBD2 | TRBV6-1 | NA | CASRSGGAFGELFF | TGTGCCAGCAGATCGGGGGGGGCCTTCGGGGAGCTGTTTTTT
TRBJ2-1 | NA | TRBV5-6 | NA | CASSLVLDSVYNEQFF | TGTGCCAGCAGCTTGGTTTTGGACTCCGTCTACAATGAGCAGTTCTTC
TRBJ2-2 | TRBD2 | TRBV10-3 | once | CAISDGTIGELFF | TGTGCCATCAGTGACGGGACTATCGGGGAGCTGTTTTTT
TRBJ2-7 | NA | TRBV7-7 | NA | CASSPRPDSVHEQYF | TGTGCCAGCAGCCCACGACCGGACTCCGTCCACGAGCAGTACTTC
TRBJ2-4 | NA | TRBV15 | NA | CATSRVDGGRNIQYF | TGTGCCACCAGCAGAGTAGACGGGGGAAGAAACATTCAGTACTTC
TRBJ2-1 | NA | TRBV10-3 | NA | CAISGDFSIYNEQFF | TGTGCCATCAGCGGAGACTTCTCCATTTACAATGAGCAGTTCTTC
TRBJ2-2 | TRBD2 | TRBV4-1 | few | CASSPRLAGPGELFF | TGCGCCAGCAGCCCTCGACTAGCGGGGCCCGGGGAGCTGTTTTTT
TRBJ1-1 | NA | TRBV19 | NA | CASSSMPQSNTEAFF | TGTGCCAGTAGTAGCATGCCGCAGTCAAACACTGAAGCTTTCTTT
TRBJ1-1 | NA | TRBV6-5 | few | CASSYGRGSTEAFF | TGTGCCAGCAGTTATGGCCGGGGTAGCACTGAAGCTTTCTTT
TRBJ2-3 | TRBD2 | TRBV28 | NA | CASNGGGADTQYF | TGTGCCAGCAACGGGGGGGGAGCAGATACGCAGTATTTT
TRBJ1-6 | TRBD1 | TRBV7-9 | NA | CSSSLWDRKFSPLHF | TGTTCCAGCAGCTTGTGGGACAGGAAGTTTTCACCCCTCCACTTT
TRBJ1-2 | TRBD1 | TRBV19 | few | CASRGAKTGSYGYTF | TGTGCCAGTAGGGGGGCCAAGACAGGGAGCTATGGCTACACCTTC
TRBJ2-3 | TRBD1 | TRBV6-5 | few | CASSSARTGADTQYF | TGTGCCAGCAGTTCCGCCAGGACAGGGGCAGATACGCAGTATTTT
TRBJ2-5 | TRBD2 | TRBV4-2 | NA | CASSQDLLAGGRGETQYF | TGTGCCAGCAGCCAAGATTTACTAGCGGGGGGGCGGGGAGAGACCCAGTACTTC
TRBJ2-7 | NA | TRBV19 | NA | CASRANWDFAYEQYF | TGTGCCAGTAGAGCGAATTGGGACTTCGCCTACGAGCAGTACTTC
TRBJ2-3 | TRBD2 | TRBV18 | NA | CASSKETSGTYTDTQYF | TGTGCCAGCTCGAAGGAAACTAGCGGGACATACACAGATACGCAGTATTTT
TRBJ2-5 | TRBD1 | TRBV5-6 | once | CASSPGQGVGETQYF | TGTGCCAGCAGCCCGGGACAGGGGGTCGGCGAGACCCAGTACTTC
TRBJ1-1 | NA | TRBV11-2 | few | CASSKQMTTEAFF | TGTGCCAGCAGCAAACAAATGACTACTGAAGCTTTCTTT
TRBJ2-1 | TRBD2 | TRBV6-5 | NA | CASSHTSGSYNEQFF | TGTGCCAGCAGTCATACTAGCGGGAGTTACAATGAGCAGTTCTTC
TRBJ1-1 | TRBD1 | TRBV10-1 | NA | CASSGTFTGVTEAFF | TGCGCCAGCAGTGGTACTTTCACAGGGGTAACTGAAGCTTTCTTT
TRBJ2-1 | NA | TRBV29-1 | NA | CGVARSQMNEQFF | TGCGGCGTTGCTAGGTCTCAGATGAATGAGCAGTTCTTC
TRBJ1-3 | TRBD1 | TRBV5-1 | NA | CASSLGDRGSSSGNTIYF | TGCGCCAGCAGCTTGGGGGACAGGGGGTCCTCTTCTGGAAACACCATATATTTT
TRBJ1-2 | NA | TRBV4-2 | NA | CASSQVQGKNGYTF | TGTGCCAGCAGCCAAGTGCAGGGGAAAAATGGCTACACCTTC
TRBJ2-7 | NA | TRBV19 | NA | CASSMGTGTAFYEQYF | TGTGCCAGTAGTATGGGAACCGGGACTGCCTTCTACGAGCAGTACTTC
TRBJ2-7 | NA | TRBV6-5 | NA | CASSLEPQAYEQYF | TGTGCCAGCAGCCTGGAACCCCAGGCCTACGAGCAGTACTTC
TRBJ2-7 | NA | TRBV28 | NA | CASSLMEGRPYEQYF | TGTGCCAGCAGTTTAATGGAGGGGCGCCCCTACGAGCAGTACTTC
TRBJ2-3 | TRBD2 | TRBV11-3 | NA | CASSLEGTRGPDTQYF | TGTGCCAGCAGCTTAGAGGGGACTAGGGGACCAGATACGCAGTATTTT
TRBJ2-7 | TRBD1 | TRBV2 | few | CASSPTGVPSYEQYF | TGTGCCAGCAGTCCGACAGGGGTCCCCTCCTACGAGCAGTACTTC
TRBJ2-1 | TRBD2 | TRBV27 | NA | CASSPMPLLAGGKNEQFF | TGTGCCAGCAGTCCGATGCCTCTCCTAGCGGGGGGAAAGAACGAGCAGTTCTTC
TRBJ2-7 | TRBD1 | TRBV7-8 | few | CSSRLGQAYEQYF | TGTTCCAGCAGGTTAGGACAGGCCTACGAGCAGTACTTC
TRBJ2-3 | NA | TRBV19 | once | CASSFERNTDTQYF | TGTGCCAGTAGTTTCGAGCGGAACACAGATACGCAGTATTTT
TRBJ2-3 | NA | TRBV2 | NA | CASKAGSSTDTQYF | TGTGCCAGTAAGGCGGGGTCTAGCACAGATACGCAGTATTTT
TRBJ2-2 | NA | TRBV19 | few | CASGGNSAGELFF | TGTGCCAGTGGAGGTAATTCGGCCGGGGAGCTGTTTTTT
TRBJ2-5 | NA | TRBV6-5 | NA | CASSPPRRGRETQYF | TGTGCCAGCAGTCCGCCTCGGCGGGGCAGAGAGACCCAGTACTTC
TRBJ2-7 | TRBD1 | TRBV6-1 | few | CASSEPTGGLSYEQYF | TGTGCCAGCAGTGAACCGACAGGGGGACTCTCCTACGAGCAGTACTTC
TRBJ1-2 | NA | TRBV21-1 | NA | CASSLPKGVDYGYTF | TGTGCCAGCAGCCTCCCGAAGGGGGTGGACTATGGCTACACCTTC
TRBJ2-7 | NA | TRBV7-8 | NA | CASRGRVTVERQYF | TGTGCCAGCAGGGGTCGGGTGACGGTGGAAAGGCAGTACTTC
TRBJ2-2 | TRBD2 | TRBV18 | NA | CASVRGAGGTGELFF | TGTGCCAGTGTCCGCGGAGCGGGAGGTACCGGGGAGCTGTTTTTT
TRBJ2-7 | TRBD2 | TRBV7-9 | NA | CSSSLAWTSGGAREQYF | TGTTCCAGCAGCTTAGCGTGGACTAGCGGGGGGGCTCGGGAGCAGTACTTC
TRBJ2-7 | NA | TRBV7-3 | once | CASSPTPGPTYEQYF | TGTGCCAGCAGCCCGACCCCTGGGCCAACCTACGAGCAGTACTTC
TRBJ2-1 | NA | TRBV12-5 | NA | CASGLRQFPNEQFF | TGTGCTAGTGGTTTGAGACAGTTTCCGAATGAGCAGTTCTTC
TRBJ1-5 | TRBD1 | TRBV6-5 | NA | CASSSTPGQAYQPQHF | TGTGCCAGCAGTTCGACACCGGGACAGGCTTATCAGCCCCAGCATTTT
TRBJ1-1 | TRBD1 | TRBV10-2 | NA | CASSEYTGTGNTEAFF | TGCGCCAGCAGTGAGTACACCGGGACAGGGAACACTGAAGCTTTCTTT
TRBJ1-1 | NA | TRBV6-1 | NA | CASRVGRRERTEAFF | TGTGCCAGCAGGGTCGGCCGCAGGGAAAGGACTGAAGCTTTCTTT
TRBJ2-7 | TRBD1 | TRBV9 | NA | CASSPTGTDPFGEQYF | TGTGCCAGCAGCCCGACAGGGACAGACCCTTTTGGGGAGCAGTACTTC
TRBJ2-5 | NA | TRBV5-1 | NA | CASSSWSISENIQETQYF | TGCGCCAGCAGCTCTTGGAGTATCTCCGAGAATATCCAAGAGACCCAGTACTTC
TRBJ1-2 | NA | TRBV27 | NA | CASSLSSARGKDGYTF | TGTGCCAGCAGTTTATCTTCCGCCCGGGGGAAAGATGGCTACACCTTC
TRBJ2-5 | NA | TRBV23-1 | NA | CASSHPSTWCLPKYF | TGCGCCAGCAGTCACCCCTCTACCTGGTGTCTCCCTAAGTACTTC
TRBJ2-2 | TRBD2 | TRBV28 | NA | CASSFPLVAAGAPNTGELFF | TGTGCCAGCAGTTTCCCCCTGGTAGCAGCGGGGGCTCCGAACACCGGGGAGCTGTTTTTT